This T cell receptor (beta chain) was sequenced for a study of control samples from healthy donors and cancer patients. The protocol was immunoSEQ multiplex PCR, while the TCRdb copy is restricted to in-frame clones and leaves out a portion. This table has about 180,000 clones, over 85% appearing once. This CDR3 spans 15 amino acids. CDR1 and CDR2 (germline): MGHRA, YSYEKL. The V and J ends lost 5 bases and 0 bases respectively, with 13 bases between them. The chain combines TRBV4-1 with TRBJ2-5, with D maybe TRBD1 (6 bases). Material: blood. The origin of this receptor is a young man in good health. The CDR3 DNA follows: TGCGCCAGCAGCTCACCGGACAGATACCAAGAGACCCAGTACTTC. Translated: CASSSPDRYQETQYF.